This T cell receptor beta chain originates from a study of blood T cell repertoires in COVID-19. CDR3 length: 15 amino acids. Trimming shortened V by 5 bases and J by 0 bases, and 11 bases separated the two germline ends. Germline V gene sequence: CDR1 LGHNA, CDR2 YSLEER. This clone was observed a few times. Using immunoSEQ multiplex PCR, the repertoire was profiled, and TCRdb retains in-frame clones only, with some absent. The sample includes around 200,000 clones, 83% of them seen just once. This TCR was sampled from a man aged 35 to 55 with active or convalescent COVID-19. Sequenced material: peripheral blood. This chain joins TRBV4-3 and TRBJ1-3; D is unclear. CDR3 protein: CASSSGIHSGNTIYF. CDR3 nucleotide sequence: TGCGCCAGCAGCTCCGGGATACACTCTGGAAACACCATATATTTT.